These T cell receptor beta chains were read from a single sample in a study of shared clonotypes between healthy human individuals. Repertoires were generated with immunoSEQ multiplex PCR, while TCRdb's copy carries only in-frame clones and drops some. The data hold about 2,500,000 clones, with around nine tenths observed a single time. Source material: naive CD4+ T cells sorted from blood. These receptors all stem from a young man in good health. The CDR3 runs from the conserved cysteine through the conserved F or W. Each record gives: clone size, V gene, J gene, D gene, CDR3 protein, CDR3 DNA. D genes are given only for firm matches. The size field is filled for only some rows; it gives once, few, many or a size class.

abundance: once
v_gene: TRBV5-6
j_gene: TRBJ1-6
d_gene: .
CDR3aa: CASTDIYNSPLHF
CDR3nt: TGTGCCAGCACCGACATTTATAATTCACCCCTCCACTTT

abundance: .
v_gene: TRBV27
j_gene: TRBJ1-2
d_gene: TRBD1
CDR3aa: CASSSRTGHYGYTF
CDR3nt: TGTGCCAGCAGTTCGAGGACAGGGCACTATGGCTACACCTTC

abundance: .
v_gene: TRBV27
j_gene: TRBJ1-5
d_gene: TRBD1
CDR3aa: CASSPRIGGDSNQPQHF
CDR3nt: TGTGCCAGCAGTCCGAGAATAGGGGGCGACAGCAATCAGCCCCAGCATTTT

abundance: .
v_gene: TRBV10-3
j_gene: TRBJ1-2
d_gene: TRBD1
CDR3aa: CAIRPGQGLAMSGYTF
CDR3nt: TGTGCCATCAGACCGGGACAGGGATTAGCTATGAGTGGCTACACCTTC

abundance: .
v_gene: TRBV9
j_gene: TRBJ2-2
d_gene: TRBD2
CDR3aa: CASSVVPGGAWNGELFF
CDR3nt: TGTGCCAGCAGCGTAGTTCCCGGGGGGGCCTGGAACGGGGAGCTGTTTTTT

abundance: .
v_gene: TRBV4-1
j_gene: TRBJ2-1
d_gene: .
CDR3aa: CASSQDGTGVYEQFF
CDR3nt: TGCGCCAGCAGCCAAGACGGGACGGGCGTATATGAGCAGTTCTTC

abundance: .
v_gene: TRBV25-1
j_gene: TRBJ2-1
d_gene: .
CDR3aa: CASSEPQGGSYNEQFF
CDR3nt: TGTGCCAGCAGTGAACCGCAAGGGGGTTCCTACAATGAGCAGTTCTTC

abundance: .
v_gene: TRBV19
j_gene: TRBJ2-2
d_gene: .
CDR3aa: CASSIRSDWAGELFF
CDR3nt: TGTGCCAGTAGTATAAGAAGCGATTGGGCCGGGGAGCTGTTTTTT

abundance: .
v_gene: TRBV28
j_gene: TRBJ1-5
d_gene: .
CDR3aa: CASSRQGNQPQHF
CDR3nt: TGTGCCAGCAGCAGACAAGGCAATCAGCCCCAGCATTTT

abundance: .
v_gene: TRBV9
j_gene: TRBJ2-1
d_gene: .
CDR3aa: CASSVDPSRYNEQFF
CDR3nt: TGTGCCAGCAGCGTAGATCCTAGCCGGTACAATGAGCAGTTCTTC

abundance: .
v_gene: TRBV27
j_gene: TRBJ2-5
d_gene: .
CDR3aa: CASSLQGRETQYF
CDR3nt: TGTGCCAGCAGTCTACAGGGGAGGGAGACCCAGTACTTC

abundance: .
v_gene: TRBV7-2
j_gene: TRBJ1-2
d_gene: TRBD1
CDR3aa: CASSLVTGNGYTF
CDR3nt: TGTGCCAGCAGCTTAGTGACAGGGAATGGCTACACCTTC

abundance: .
v_gene: TRBV9
j_gene: TRBJ2-1
d_gene: .
CDR3aa: CASSVGGAAYNEQFF
CDR3nt: TGTGCCAGCAGCGTGGGGGGAGCGGCATACAATGAGCAGTTCTTC

abundance: .
v_gene: TRBV18
j_gene: TRBJ1-4
d_gene: TRBD1
CDR3aa: CASSPPDRVREKLFF
CDR3nt: TGTGCCAGCTCACCACCGGACAGGGTCCGTGAAAAACTGTTTTTT

abundance: .
v_gene: TRBV7-2
j_gene: TRBJ2-3
d_gene: .
CDR3aa: CASSLEPSTDTQYF
CDR3nt: TGTGCCAGCAGCTTAGAACCGAGCACAGATACGCAGTATTTT

abundance: .
v_gene: TRBV5-1
j_gene: TRBJ2-5
d_gene: TRBD1
CDR3aa: CASSLPGTVQETQYF
CDR3nt: TGCGCCAGCAGCCTGCCCGGGACAGTACAAGAGACCCAGTACTTC

abundance: .
v_gene: TRBV7-6
j_gene: TRBJ2-5
d_gene: .
CDR3aa: CASSFGAGSTQYF
CDR3nt: TGTGCCAGCAGCTTCGGGGCCGGGTCGACCCAGTACTTC